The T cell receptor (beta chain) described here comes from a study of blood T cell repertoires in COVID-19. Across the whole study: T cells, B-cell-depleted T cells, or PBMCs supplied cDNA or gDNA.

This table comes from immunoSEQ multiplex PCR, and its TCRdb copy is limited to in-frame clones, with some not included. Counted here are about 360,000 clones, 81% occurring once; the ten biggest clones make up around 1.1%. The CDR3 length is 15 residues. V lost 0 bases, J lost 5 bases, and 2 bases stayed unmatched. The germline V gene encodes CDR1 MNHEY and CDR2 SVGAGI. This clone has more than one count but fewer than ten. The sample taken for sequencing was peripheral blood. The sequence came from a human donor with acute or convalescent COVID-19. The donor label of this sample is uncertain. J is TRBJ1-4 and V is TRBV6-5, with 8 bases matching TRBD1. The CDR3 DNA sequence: TGTGCCAGCAGTTACTCAACAGGGGGGAATGAAAAACTGTTTTTT. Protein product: CASSYSTGGNEKLFF.